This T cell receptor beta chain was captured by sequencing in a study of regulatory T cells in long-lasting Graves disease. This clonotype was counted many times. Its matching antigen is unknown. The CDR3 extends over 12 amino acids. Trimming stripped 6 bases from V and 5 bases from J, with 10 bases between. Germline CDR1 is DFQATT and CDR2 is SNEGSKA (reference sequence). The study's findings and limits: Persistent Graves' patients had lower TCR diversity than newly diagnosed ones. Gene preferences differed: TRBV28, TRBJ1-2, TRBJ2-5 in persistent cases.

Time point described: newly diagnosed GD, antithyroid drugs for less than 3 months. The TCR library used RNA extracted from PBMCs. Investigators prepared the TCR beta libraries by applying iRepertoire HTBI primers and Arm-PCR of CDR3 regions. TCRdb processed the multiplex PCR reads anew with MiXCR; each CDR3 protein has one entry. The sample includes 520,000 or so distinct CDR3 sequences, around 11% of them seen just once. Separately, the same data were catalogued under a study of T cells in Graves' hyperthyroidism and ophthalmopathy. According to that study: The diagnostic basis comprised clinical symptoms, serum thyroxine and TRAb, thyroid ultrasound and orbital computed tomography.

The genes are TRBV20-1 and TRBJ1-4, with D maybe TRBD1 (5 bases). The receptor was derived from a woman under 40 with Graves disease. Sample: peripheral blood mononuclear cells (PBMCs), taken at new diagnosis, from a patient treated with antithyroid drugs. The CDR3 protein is CSAKGLNEKLFF. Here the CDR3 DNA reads TGCAGTGCCAAGGGGCTGAATGAAAAACTGTTTTTT.